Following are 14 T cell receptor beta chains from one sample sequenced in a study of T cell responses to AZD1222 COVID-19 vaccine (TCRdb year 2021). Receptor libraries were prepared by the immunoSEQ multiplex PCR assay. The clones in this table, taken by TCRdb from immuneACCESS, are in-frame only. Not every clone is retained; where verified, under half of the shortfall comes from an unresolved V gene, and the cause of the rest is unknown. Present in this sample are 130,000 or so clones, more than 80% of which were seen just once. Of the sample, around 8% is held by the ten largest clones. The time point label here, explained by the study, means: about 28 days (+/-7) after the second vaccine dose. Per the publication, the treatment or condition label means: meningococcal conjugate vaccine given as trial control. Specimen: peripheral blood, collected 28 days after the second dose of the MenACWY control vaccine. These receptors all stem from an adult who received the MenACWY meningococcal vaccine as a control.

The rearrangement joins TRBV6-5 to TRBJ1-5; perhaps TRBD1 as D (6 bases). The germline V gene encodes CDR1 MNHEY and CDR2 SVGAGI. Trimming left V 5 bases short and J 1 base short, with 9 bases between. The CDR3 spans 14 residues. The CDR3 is CASSTDRSNQPQHF. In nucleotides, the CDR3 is TGTGCCAGCAGTACCGACAGGAGCAATCAGCCCCAGCATTTT.

In DNA form, the CDR3 reads TGTGCCGTATCGGGCGCTGGGTACGAGCAGTACTTC. Its protein is CAVSGAGYEQYF. The rearrangement uses TRBV27 and TRBJ2-7; D unresolved. Germline V lookup: CDR1 MNHEY, CDR2 SMNVEV (reference sequence). This CDR3 spans 12 amino acids. V was trimmed by 11 bases and J by 4 bases, leaving 15 bases between them.

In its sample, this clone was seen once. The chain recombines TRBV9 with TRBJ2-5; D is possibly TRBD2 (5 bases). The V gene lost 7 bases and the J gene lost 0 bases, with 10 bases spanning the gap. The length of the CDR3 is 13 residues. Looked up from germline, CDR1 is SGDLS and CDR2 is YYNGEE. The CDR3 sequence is CASASGYQETQYF. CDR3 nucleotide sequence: TGTGCCAGCGCCAGCGGATACCAAGAGACCCAGTACTTC.

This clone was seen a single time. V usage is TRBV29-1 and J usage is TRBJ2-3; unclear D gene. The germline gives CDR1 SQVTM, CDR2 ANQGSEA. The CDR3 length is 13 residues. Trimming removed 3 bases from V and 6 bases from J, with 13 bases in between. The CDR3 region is CSVEPAQTDTQYF. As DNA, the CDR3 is TGCAGCGTTGAGCCGGCGCAAACGGATACGCAGTATTTT.

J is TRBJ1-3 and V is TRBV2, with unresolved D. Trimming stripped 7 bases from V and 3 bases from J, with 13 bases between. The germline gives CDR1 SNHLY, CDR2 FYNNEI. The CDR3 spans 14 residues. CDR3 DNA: TGTGCCAGCACCCCTGGTGCAGGTGGAAACACCATATATTTT. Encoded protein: CASTPGAGGNTIYF.

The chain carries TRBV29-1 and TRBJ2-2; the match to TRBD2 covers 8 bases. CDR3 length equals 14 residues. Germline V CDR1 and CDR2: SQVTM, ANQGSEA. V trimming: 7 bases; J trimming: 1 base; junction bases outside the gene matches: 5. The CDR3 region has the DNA TGCAGCGGAGCGGGGGCGAAGAACACCGGGGAGCTGTTTTTT. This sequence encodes CSGAGAKNTGELFF.

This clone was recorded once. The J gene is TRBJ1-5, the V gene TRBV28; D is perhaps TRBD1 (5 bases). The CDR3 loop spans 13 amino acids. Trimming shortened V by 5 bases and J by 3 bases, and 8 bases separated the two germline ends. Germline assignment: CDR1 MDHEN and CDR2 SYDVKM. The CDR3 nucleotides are TGTGCCAGCAGTGGGGGTTTCAATCAGCCCCAGCATTTT. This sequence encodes CASSGGFNQPQHF.

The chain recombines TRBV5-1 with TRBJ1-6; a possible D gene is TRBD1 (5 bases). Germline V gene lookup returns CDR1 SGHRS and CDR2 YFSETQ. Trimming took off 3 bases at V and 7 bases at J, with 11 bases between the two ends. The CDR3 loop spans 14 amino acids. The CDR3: CASSSLSGNSPLHF. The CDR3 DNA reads TGCGCCAGCAGCTCCCTTTCAGGGAATTCACCCCTCCACTTT.

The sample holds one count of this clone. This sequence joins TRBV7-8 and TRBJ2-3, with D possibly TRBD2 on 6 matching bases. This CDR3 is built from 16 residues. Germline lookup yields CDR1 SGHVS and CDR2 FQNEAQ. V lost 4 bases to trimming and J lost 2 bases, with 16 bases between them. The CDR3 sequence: CASSSEAGDYTDTQYF. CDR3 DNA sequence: TGTGCCAGCAGCTCAGAAGCGGGTGATTACACAGATACGCAGTATTTT.

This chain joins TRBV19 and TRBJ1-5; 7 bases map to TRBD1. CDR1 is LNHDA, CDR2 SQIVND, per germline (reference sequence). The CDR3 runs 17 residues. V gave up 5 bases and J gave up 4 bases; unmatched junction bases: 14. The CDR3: CASSSPDRVGFNQPQHF. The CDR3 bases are TGTGCCAGTAGTTCACCTGACAGGGTCGGGTTTAATCAGCCCCAGCATTTT.

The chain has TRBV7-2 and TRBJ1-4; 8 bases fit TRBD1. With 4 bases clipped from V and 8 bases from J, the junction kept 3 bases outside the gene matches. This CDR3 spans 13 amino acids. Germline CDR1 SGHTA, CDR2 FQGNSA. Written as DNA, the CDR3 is TGTGCCAGCAGCTCGGGACAGGTGGAAAAACTGTTTTTT. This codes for CASSSGQVEKLFF.

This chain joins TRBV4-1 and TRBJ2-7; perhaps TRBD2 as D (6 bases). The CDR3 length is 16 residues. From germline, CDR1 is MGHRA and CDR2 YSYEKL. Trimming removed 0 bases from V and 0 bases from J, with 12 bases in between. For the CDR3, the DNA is TGCGCCAGCAGCCAAGAAGCTAGCGCGAGCTCCTACGAGCAGTACTTC. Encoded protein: CASSQEASASSYEQYF.

In nucleotides, the CDR3 is TGTGCCAGCAGCCAAGCCACCGGGGCCTGGGACACTGAAGCTTTCTTT. It specifies CASSQATGAWDTEAFF. The rearrangement links TRBV3-1 (or the pseudogene TRBV3-2) to TRBJ1-1; perhaps TRBD1 as D (5 bases). The V and J ends lost 1 base and 3 bases respectively, with 15 bases between them. This CDR3 has 16 amino acids. The germline V gene has CDR1 LGHDT and CDR2 YNNKEL (reference sequence).

The CDR3 DNA follows: TGTGCCAGTTCGCAAACAGTGAACACTGAAGCTTTCTTT. It codes for CASSQTVNTEAFF. The rearrangement uses TRBV18 and TRBJ1-1, with no clear D. CDR1 KGHSH and CDR2 LQKENI come from the germline V gene. This CDR3 spans 13 amino acids. The V and J ends lost 9 bases and 0 bases respectively, with 11 bases between them.